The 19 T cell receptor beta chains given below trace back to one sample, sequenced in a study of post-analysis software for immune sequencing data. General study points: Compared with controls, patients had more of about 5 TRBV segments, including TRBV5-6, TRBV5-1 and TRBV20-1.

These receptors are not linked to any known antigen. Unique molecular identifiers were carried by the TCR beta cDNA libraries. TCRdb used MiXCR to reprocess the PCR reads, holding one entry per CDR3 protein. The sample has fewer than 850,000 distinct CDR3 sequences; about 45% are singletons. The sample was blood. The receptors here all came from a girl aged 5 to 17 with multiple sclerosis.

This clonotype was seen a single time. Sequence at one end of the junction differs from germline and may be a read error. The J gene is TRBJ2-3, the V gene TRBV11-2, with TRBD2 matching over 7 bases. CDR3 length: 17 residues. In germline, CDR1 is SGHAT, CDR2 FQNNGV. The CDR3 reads CASSLTGGAVSTDTQYF. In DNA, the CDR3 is TGTGCCAGCAGCTTAACGGGGGGAGCAGTTAGCACGGATACGCAGTATTTT.

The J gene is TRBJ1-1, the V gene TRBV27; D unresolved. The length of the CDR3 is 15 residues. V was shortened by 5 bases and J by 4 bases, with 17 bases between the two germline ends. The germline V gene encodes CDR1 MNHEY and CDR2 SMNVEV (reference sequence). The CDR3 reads CASSTRERGSTEAFF. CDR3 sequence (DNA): TGTGCCAGCAGTACCCGGGAGCGGGGATCCACTGAAGCTTTCTTT.

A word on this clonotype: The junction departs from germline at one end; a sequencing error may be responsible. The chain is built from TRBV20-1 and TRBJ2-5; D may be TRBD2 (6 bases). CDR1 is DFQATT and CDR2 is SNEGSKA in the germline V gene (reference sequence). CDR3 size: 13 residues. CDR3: CSAKEGSLETLYF. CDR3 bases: TGCAGTGCTAAGGAGGGCTCCCTTGAGACCCTGTACTTC.

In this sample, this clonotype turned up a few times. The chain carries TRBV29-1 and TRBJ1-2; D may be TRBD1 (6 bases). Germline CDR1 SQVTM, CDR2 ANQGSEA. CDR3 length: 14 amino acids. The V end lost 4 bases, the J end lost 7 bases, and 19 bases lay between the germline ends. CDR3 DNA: TGCAGCGTTGGGGGGGAGGGGGTCTTATCTGGCTACACCTTC. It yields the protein CSVGGEGVLSGYTF.

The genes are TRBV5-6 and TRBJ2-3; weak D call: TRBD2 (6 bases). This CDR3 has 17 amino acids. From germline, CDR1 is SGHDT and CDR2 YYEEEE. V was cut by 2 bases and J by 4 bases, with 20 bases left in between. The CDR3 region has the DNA TGTGCCAGCAGCTTAAAACTAGCCCTATCTTACCCAGATACGCAGTATTTT. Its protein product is CASSLKLALSYPDTQYF.

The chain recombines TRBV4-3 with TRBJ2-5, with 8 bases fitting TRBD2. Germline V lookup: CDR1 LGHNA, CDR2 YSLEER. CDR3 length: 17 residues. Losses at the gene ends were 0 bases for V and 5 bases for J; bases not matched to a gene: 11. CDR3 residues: CASSQDIGGAGVETQYF. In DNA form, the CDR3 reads TGCGCCAGCAGCCAAGATATCGGGGGGGCTGGGGTGGAGACCCAGTACTTC.

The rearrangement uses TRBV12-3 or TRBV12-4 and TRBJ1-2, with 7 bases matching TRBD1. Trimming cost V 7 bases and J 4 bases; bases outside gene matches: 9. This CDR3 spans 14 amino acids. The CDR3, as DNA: TGTGCCAGCACCGAGACAGGGTTGGGCTATGGCTACACCTTC. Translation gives CASTETGLGYGYTF.

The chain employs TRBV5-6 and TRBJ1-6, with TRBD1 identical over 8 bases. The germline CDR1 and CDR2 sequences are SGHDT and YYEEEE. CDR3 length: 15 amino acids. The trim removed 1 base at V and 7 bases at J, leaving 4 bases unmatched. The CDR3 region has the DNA TGTGCCAGCAGCTTGAGGGCAGGGGGCAATTCACCCCTCCACTTT. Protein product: CASSLRAGGNSPLHF.

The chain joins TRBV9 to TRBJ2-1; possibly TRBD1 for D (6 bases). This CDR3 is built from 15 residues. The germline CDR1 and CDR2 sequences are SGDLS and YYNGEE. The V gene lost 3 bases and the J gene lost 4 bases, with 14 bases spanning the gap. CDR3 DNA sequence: TGTGCCAGCAGCGCCCGGGACACCGAGTACAATGAGCAGTTCTTC. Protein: CASSARDTEYNEQFF.

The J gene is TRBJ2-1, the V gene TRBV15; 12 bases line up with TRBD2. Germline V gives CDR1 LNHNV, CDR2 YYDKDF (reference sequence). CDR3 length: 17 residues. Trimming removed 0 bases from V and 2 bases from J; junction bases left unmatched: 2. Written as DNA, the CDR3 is TGTGCCACCAGCAGAGAACTAGCGGGGGGCGCCTACAATGAGCAGTTCTTC. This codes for CATSRELAGGAYNEQFF.

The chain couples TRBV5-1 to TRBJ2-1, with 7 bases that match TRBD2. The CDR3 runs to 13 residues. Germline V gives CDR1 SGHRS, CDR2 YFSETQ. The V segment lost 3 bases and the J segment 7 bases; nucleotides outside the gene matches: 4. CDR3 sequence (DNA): TGCGCCAGCAGCTCCCATAGCGGGAATGAGCAGTTCTTC. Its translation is CASSSHSGNEQFF.

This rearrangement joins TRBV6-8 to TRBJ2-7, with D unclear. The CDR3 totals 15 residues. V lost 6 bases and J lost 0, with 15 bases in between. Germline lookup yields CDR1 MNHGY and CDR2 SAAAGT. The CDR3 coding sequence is TGTGCCAGCAGACAAAGGCTTAAGAGCTCCTACGAGCAGTACTTC. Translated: CASRQRLKSSYEQYF.

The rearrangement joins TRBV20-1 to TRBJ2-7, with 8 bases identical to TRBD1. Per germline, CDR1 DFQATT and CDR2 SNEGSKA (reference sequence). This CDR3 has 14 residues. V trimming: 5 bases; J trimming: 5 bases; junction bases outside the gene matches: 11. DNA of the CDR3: TGCAGTGCTGCGACCGGGACAGGACAGGACGAGCAGTACTTC. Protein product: CSAATGTGQDEQYF.

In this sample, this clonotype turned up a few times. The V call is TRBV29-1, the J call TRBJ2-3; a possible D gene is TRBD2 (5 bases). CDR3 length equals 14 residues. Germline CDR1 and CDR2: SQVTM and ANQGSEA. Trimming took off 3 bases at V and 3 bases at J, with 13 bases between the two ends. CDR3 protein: CSVDVAGLTDTQYF. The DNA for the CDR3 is TGCAGCGTTGACGTCGCGGGCTTAACAGATACGCAGTATTTT.

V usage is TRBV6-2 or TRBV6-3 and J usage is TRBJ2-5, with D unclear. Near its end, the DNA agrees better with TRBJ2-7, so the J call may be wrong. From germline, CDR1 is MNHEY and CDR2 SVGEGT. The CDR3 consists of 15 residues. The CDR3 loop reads CASRRAELNSDEQYF. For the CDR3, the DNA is TGTGCCAGCAGAAGGGCCGAGCTTAACTCGGACGAGCAGTACTTC.

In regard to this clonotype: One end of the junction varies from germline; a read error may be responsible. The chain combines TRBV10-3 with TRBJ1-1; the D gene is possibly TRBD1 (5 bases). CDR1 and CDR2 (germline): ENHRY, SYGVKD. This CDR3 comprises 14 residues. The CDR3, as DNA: TGTGCCATCACTGAGAGGGGTTGGGACACTGAAGCTTTCTTT. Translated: CAITERGWDTEAFF.

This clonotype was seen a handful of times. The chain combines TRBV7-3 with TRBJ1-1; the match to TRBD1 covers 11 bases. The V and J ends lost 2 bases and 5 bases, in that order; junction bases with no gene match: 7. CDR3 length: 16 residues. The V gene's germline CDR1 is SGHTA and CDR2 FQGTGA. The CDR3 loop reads CASSLVGTGGNTEAFF. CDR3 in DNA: TGTGCCAGCAGCTTAGTCGGGACAGGGGGAAATACTGAAGCTTTCTTT. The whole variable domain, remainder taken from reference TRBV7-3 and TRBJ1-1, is GAGVSQTPSNKVTEKGKYVELRCDPISGHTALYWYRQSLGQGPEFLIYFQGTGAADDSGLPNDRFFAVRPEGSVSTLKIQRTERGDSAVYLCASSLVGTGGNTEAFFGQGTRLTVV.

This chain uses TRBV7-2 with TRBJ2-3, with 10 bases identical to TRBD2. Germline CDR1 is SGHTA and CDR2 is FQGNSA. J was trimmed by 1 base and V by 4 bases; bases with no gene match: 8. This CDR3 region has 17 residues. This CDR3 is CASSSPSGRAGTDTQYF. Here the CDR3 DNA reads TGTGCCAGCAGCTCGCCCAGCGGGAGGGCCGGCACAGATACGCAGTATTTT. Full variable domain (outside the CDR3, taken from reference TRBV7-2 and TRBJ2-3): GAGVSQSPSNKVTEKGKDVELRCDPISGHTALYWYRQSLGQGLEFLIYFQGNSAPDKSGLPSDRFSAERTGGSVSTLTIQRTQQEDSAVYLCASSSPSGRAGTDTQYFGPGTRLTVL.

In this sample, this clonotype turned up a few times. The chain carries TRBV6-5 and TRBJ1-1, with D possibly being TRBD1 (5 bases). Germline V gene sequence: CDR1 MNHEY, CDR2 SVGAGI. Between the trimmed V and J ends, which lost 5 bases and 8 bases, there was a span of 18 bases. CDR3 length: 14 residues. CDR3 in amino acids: CASSRRFRTTEAFF. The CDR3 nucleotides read TGTGCCAGCAGTCGACGCTTCAGGACAACAGAAGCTTTCTTT.